Listed below are T cell receptor beta chains from one sample, sequenced in a study of cytomegalovirus exposure and HLA in healthy donors. The assay was immunoSEQ multiplex PCR, and TCRdb's table has in-frame clones only and misses some. The sample includes more than 80,000 clones, 70% to 85% seen only once; the top ten take approximately 0.8%. Material for sequencing was PBMCs. The receptors originated from a boy younger than 18 in good health and CMV-seronegative. CDR3s include the opening cysteine and the closing phenylalanine or tryptophan. The order of the fields is CDR3 protein, CDR3 DNA, D gene, V gene, clone size, J gene. The D gene is left open where the match is weak. Some rows have no size entry. The others give once, few or many, or a class for an expanded clone.

CDR3: CASSEAGGTGVNSNQPQHF; DNA: TGTGCCAGCAGTGAAGCGGGGGGGACAGGGGTGAATAGCAATCAGCCCCAGCATTTT; D: TRBD1; V: TRBV2; size: NA; J: TRBJ1-5
CDR3: CASSQAQGRGFYEQYF; DNA: TGTGCCAGCTCACAAGCACAGGGACGAGGGTTCTACGAGCAGTACTTC; D: NA; V: TRBV18; size: NA; J: TRBJ2-7
CDR3: CASSLGLRETQYF; DNA: TGTGCCAGCAGTTTAGGGCTTCGAGAGACCCAGTACTTC; D: NA; V: TRBV27; size: NA; J: TRBJ2-5
CDR3: CASSSPGQYNEQFF; DNA: TGTGCCAGCAGTTCCCCGGGACAGTACAATGAGCAGTTCTTC; D: TRBD1; V: TRBV6-5; size: few; J: TRBJ2-1
CDR3: CASSESGDNEQFF; DNA: TGTGCCAGCAGTGAATCCGGGGACAATGAGCAGTTCTTC; D: NA; V: TRBV6-1; size: NA; J: TRBJ2-1
CDR3: CASSFGTGRTEAFF; DNA: TGTGCCAGCAGTTTTGGAACAGGGCGTACTGAAGCTTTCTTT; D: NA; V: TRBV27; size: NA; J: TRBJ1-1
CDR3: CASSLVGTANEQFF; DNA: TGTGCCAGCAGCTTAGTGGGGACTGCAAATGAGCAGTTCTTC; D: NA; V: TRBV7-2; size: NA; J: TRBJ2-1
CDR3: CASSLVEGSYNSPLHF; DNA: TGTGCCAGCAGCTTAGTGGAGGGGTCCTATAATTCACCCCTCCACTTT; D: NA; V: TRBV11-2; size: NA; J: TRBJ1-6
CDR3: CASSTRGTPSYEQYF; DNA: TGTGCCAGTAGCACCAGGGGGACGCCCTCCTACGAGCAGTACTTC; D: TRBD1; V: TRBV19; size: NA; J: TRBJ2-7
CDR3: CASSYTKYGELFF; DNA: TGTGCCAGCAGTTACACTAAATACGGGGAGCTGTTTTTT; D: NA; V: TRBV6-5; size: NA; J: TRBJ2-2
CDR3: CASSQAGTQYF; DNA: TGTGCCAGCAGCCAAGCGGGGACCCAGTACTTC; D: NA; V: TRBV14; size: NA; J: TRBJ2-5
CDR3: CASSLYRGNSPLHF; DNA: TGTGCCAGCAGTTTATACAGGGGTAATTCACCCCTCCACTTT; D: TRBD1; V: TRBV27; size: NA; J: TRBJ1-6
CDR3: CASSLLRGLDNQPQHF; DNA: TGTGCCAGCAGTTTACTCAGGGGATTAGACAATCAGCCCCAGCATTTT; D: NA; V: TRBV28; size: NA; J: TRBJ1-5
CDR3: CASSRAGGYEQYF; DNA: TGTGCCAGCAGCCGAGCGGGGGGATACGAGCAGTACTTC; D: TRBD2; V: TRBV7-2; size: once; J: TRBJ2-7
CDR3: CASSPPRTGGFYGYTF; DNA: TGTGCCAGCAGCCCACCTAGGACAGGGGGCTTCTATGGCTACACCTTC; D: TRBD1; V: TRBV7-8; size: NA; J: TRBJ1-2
CDR3: CASSLLGTVYF; DNA: TGTGCCAGCAGCTTACTAGGGACAGTATACTTC; D: TRBD1; V: TRBV6-6; size: NA; J: TRBJ2-7
CDR3: CASSERGRYGYTF; DNA: TGTGCCAGCAGTGAACGGGGAAGATATGGCTACACCTTC; D: NA; V: TRBV6-1; size: few; J: TRBJ1-2
CDR3: CASSHRGLPEAFF; DNA: TGTGCCAGCAGCCACAGGGGATTACCTGAAGCTTTCTTT; D: TRBD1; V: TRBV5-4; size: NA; J: TRBJ1-1
CDR3: CASSQSGRNNEQFF; DNA: TGTGCCAGCAGCCAGAGCGGCCGTAACAATGAGCAGTTCTTC; D: NA; V: TRBV28; size: NA; J: TRBJ2-1
CDR3: CASSGTGDSNQPQHF; DNA: TGTGCCAGCAGTGGGACAGGGGATAGCAATCAGCCCCAGCATTTT; D: TRBD1; V: TRBV28; size: NA; J: TRBJ1-5
CDR3: CAWSVGQGARETQYF; DNA: TGTGCCTGGAGTGTGGGACAGGGGGCGCGGGAGACCCAGTACTTC; D: TRBD1; V: TRBV30; size: NA; J: TRBJ2-5
CDR3: CASRPSGRNEQFF; DNA: TGTGCCAGCAGGCCTAGCGGCCGCAATGAGCAGTTCTTC; D: TRBD2; V: TRBV27; size: NA; J: TRBJ2-1
CDR3: CASSQTGGEDNEQFF; DNA: TGTGCCAGCAGCCAGACAGGGGGAGAGGACAATGAGCAGTTCTTC; D: TRBD1; V: TRBV16; size: NA; J: TRBJ2-1
CDR3: CATNRQFSNQPQHF; DNA: TGTGCCACCAATAGACAGTTTAGCAATCAGCCCCAGCATTTT; D: NA; V: TRBV19; size: NA; J: TRBJ1-5
CDR3: CASSFIPGQGEAFF; DNA: TGTGCCAGCAGCTTTATTCCGGGACAGGGTGAAGCTTTCTTT; D: TRBD1; V: TRBV7-2; size: NA; J: TRBJ1-1
CDR3: CASHRGPRYEQYF; DNA: TGTGCCAGCCACAGGGGCCCTCGCTACGAGCAGTACTTC; D: TRBD1; V: TRBV2; size: NA; J: TRBJ2-7
CDR3: CASSVQGREGQPQHF; DNA: TGTGCCAGCAGCGTACAGGGCAGGGAGGGTCAGCCCCAGCATTTT; D: NA; V: TRBV9; size: few; J: TRBJ1-5
CDR3: CASRSGTNEKLFF; DNA: TGTGCCAGCAGATCCGGGACTAATGAAAAACTGTTTTTT; D: NA; V: TRBV6-6; size: few; J: TRBJ1-4
CDR3: CASQRGRDTNYGYTF; DNA: TGTGCCAGTCAGCGGGGGAGGGATACTAACTATGGCTACACCTTC; D: NA; V: TRBV6-6; size: NA; J: TRBJ1-2
CDR3: CASSYDYGTQYF; DNA: TGTGCCAGCAGTTACGACTATGGGACCCAGTACTTC; D: NA; V: TRBV6-6; size: NA; J: TRBJ2-5
CDR3: CASSLGGGGTDTQYF; DNA: TGTGCCAGCAGCTTGGGAGGCGGAGGCACAGATACGCAGTATTTT; D: NA; V: TRBV5-6; size: NA; J: TRBJ2-3
CDR3: CASSQGLLLTRSYNEQFF; DNA: TGTGCCAGCAGCCAAGGTTTACTTCTGACTAGGTCCTACAATGAGCAGTTCTTC; D: NA; V: TRBV4-2; size: NA; J: TRBJ2-1
CDR3: CASSLGAGVEETQYF; DNA: TGTGCCAGCAGCTTAGGAGCGGGAGTTGAAGAGACCCAGTACTTC; D: TRBD2; V: TRBV11-2; size: NA; J: TRBJ2-5
CDR3: CASSPYGGTNEKLFF; DNA: TGTGCCAGCTCACCTTACGGGGGAACTAATGAAAAACTGTTTTTT; D: NA; V: TRBV18; size: NA; J: TRBJ1-4
CDR3: CASSLVRANYGYTF; DNA: TGTGCCAGCAGCTTAGTCAGGGCTAACTATGGCTACACCTTC; D: NA; V: TRBV7-9; size: few; J: TRBJ1-2
CDR3: CASSTPSGSYNEQFF; DNA: TGTGCCAGCAGCACACCTAGCGGGAGCTACAATGAGCAGTTCTTC; D: TRBD2; V: TRBV5-4; size: few; J: TRBJ2-1
CDR3: CASSYPGQGNEKLFF; DNA: TGTGCCAGCAGTTACCCGGGACAGGGGAATGAAAAACTGTTTTTT; D: TRBD1; V: TRBV6-6; size: NA; J: TRBJ1-4
CDR3: CASRDDRSTDTQYF; DNA: TGCGCCAGCAGGGATGACAGGAGCACAGATACGCAGTATTTT; D: NA; V: TRBV10-1; size: NA; J: TRBJ2-3
CDR3: CASSAGGVLNTEAFF; DNA: TGTGCCAGTAGTGCAGGAGGGGTGCTGAACACTGAAGCTTTCTTT; D: NA; V: TRBV19; size: NA; J: TRBJ1-1
CDR3: CASGESYQGAPSTDTQYF; DNA: TGTGCCAGCGGTGAGAGCTACCAGGGGGCCCCTAGCACAGATACGCAGTATTTT; D: TRBD1; V: TRBV2; size: NA; J: TRBJ2-3
CDR3: CASSLSGGQAFF; DNA: TGTGCCAGCAGTTTATCGGGGGGGCAAGCTTTCTTT; D: NA; V: TRBV27; size: NA; J: TRBJ1-1
CDR3: CASSPRTAGSGANVLTF; DNA: TGTGCCAGCAGCCCTAGGACAGCAGGGTCGGGGGCCAACGTCCTGACTTTC; D: NA; V: TRBV2; size: few; J: TRBJ2-6
CDR3: CASTQPRTSGTYEQYF; DNA: TGTGCCAGCACCCAACCCCGTACTAGCGGGACCTACGAGCAGTACTTC; D: TRBD2; V: TRBV2; size: NA; J: TRBJ2-7
CDR3: CASSLQGVTEAFF; DNA: TGCGCCAGCAGCTTACAGGGGGTTACTGAAGCTTTCTTT; D: TRBD1; V: TRBV5-1; size: once; J: TRBJ1-1
CDR3: CASFPPQGAWGTEAFF; DNA: TGTGCCAGCTTCCCCCCCCAGGGGGCGTGGGGGACTGAAGCTTTCTTT; D: TRBD1; V: TRBV28; size: NA; J: TRBJ1-1
CDR3: CASSEQGRNTIYF; DNA: TGTGCCAGCAGTGAACAGGGCCGAAACACCATATATTTT; D: NA; V: TRBV2; size: NA; J: TRBJ1-3
CDR3: CASSPSGQGRDEQYF; DNA: TGTGCCAGCAGTCCATCGGGACAGGGAAGGGACGAGCAGTACTTC; D: TRBD1; V: TRBV6-4; size: NA; J: TRBJ2-7
CDR3: CASGLGTSGFAYNEQFF; DNA: TGTGCTAGTGGCCTCGGGACTAGCGGATTTGCCTACAATGAGCAGTTCTTC; D: TRBD2; V: TRBV12-5; size: NA; J: TRBJ2-1
CDR3: CASSDISNEQFF; DNA: TGTGCCAGCAGTGATATTTCGAATGAGCAGTTCTTC; D: NA; V: TRBV25-1; size: NA; J: TRBJ2-1
CDR3: CASTPFGQGVLDTEAFF; DNA: TGTGCCAGCACCCCATTCGGACAGGGGGTATTAGACACTGAAGCTTTCTTT; D: TRBD1; V: TRBV7-7; size: NA; J: TRBJ1-1
CDR3: CASSSDRASYNEQFF; DNA: TGTGCCAGCAGTTCCGACAGAGCCTCCTACAATGAGCAGTTCTTC; D: NA; V: TRBV2; size: NA; J: TRBJ2-1